The 27 T cell receptor beta chains below were found in one sample sequenced in a study of T-cell memory formation after mild COVID-19. MiXCR, run by TCRdb on the 5' RACE reads, gives a single entry per CDR3 protein. The sample carries a few hundred thousand distinct CDR3 sequences, roughly 17% recorded once. Sequencing was done on a sample of PBMCs or a T cell subset sorted from them (not recorded which). The source is a man between 18 and 29 years old who had mild COVID-19 (a few samples of this study predate the infection). Cell type and time point are not known.

The gene calls are TRBV6-5 and TRBJ2-1, with TRBD1 matching 9 bases. V lost 3 bases to trimming and J lost 13 bases; unmatched junction nucleotides: 7. CDR1 is MNHEY, CDR2 SVGAGI, per germline. This CDR3 spans 13 amino acids. CDR3 amino acids: CASSYSGTGRQFF. In nucleotides, the CDR3 is TGTGCCAGCAGTTATTCGGGGACAGGGAGACAGTTCTTC.

This clonotype occurred a few times. The gene calls are TRBV5-5 and TRBJ2-7; D not resolved. The CDR3 has 15 residues. CDR1 is SGHKS, CDR2 YYEKEE, per germline (reference sequence). Trimming shortened V by 7 bases and J by 0 bases, and 17 bases separated the two germline ends. The DNA of the CDR3 is TGTGCCAGCTCCCCCGCAGCGCCTAACTCCTACGAGCAGTACTTC. Translated: CASSPAAPNSYEQYF. Using reference TRBV5-5 and TRBJ2-7 for the parts outside the CDR3, the full variable domain is DAGVTQSPTHLIKTRGQQVTLRCSPISGHKSVSWYQQVLGQGPQFIFQYYEKEERGRGNFPDRFSARQFPNYSSELNVNALLLGDSALYLCASSPAAPNSYEQYFGPGTRLTVT.

This clonotype was seen many times. The chain recombines TRBV20-1 with TRBJ1-4; 9 nucleotides line up with TRBD1. CDR3 length: 13 residues. The V and J ends lost 5 bases and 7 bases, in that order; junction bases with no gene match: 5. From germline, CDR1 is DFQATT and CDR2 SNEGSKA (reference sequence). The CDR3 coding sequence is TGCAGTGCTTACGACAGGGGGAGTGAAAAACTGTTTTTT. This sequence encodes CSAYDRGSEKLFF.

This chain joins TRBV6-5 and TRBJ2-1; D uncertain. Germline V gene lookup returns CDR1 MNHEY and CDR2 SVGAGI. The CDR3 is 17 residues long. Trimming cost V 2 bases and J 0 bases, with 14 bases left between them. CDR3 in amino acids: CASSYRKRHLSYNEQFF. CDR3 sequence (DNA): TGTGCCAGCAGTTACCGGAAGAGACATCTCTCCTACAATGAGCAGTTCTTC.

This clonotype appeared a few times. The chain joins TRBV4-1 to TRBJ1-3; D is unclear. This CDR3 has 16 residues. Trimming removed 4 bases from V and 2 bases from J, with 15 bases in between. CDR1 MGHRA and CDR2 YSYEKL come from the germline V gene. Written as DNA, the CDR3 is TGCGCCAGCAGCCTTCCGGGCCAGTCAACTGGAAACACCATATATTTT. Translation gives CASSLPGQSTGNTIYF.

The chain recombines TRBV4-3 with TRBJ2-1, with D hard to call. CDR1 and CDR2 from the germline V gene are LGHNA and YSLEER. V lost 2 bases to trimming and J lost 5 bases, with 10 bases between them. This CDR3 has 14 amino acids. CDR3 coding DNA: TGCGCCAGCAGCCAATCTGGGGTAAACAATGAGCAGTTCTTC. Protein: CASSQSGVNNEQFF.

The V gene is TRBV2, the J gene TRBJ2-7; TRBD2 agrees at 11 bases. CDR1 and CDR2 (germline): SNHLY, FYNNEI. CDR3 length: 12 amino acids. The V and J ends lost 6 bases and 13 bases, in that order; junction bases with no gene match: 8. CDR3 nucleotide sequence: TGTGCCAGCAGGATAGCGGGGGGGGCCCCCTACTTC. It translates to CASRIAGGAPYF.

This clonotype was detected a few times. The chain employs TRBV2 and TRBJ2-3, with 8 bases that match TRBD2. V dropped 3 bases and J dropped 3; count of bases not matched to a gene: 8. The germline gives CDR1 SNHLY, CDR2 FYNNEI. There are 16 residues in the CDR3. The CDR3 sequence is CASSDGLAGWTDTQYF. In DNA, the CDR3 is TGTGCCAGCAGTGATGGCCTAGCGGGTTGGACAGATACGCAGTATTTT.

This clonotype was observed at least ten times. The chain joins TRBV29-1 to TRBJ2-5; D call uncertain. The CDR3 spans 13 residues. Trimming took off 4 bases at V and 5 bases at J, with 14 bases between the two ends. Germline V gene sequence: CDR1 SQVTM, CDR2 ANQGSEA. The CDR3 loop is CSVATTQTETQYF. CDR3 bases: TGCAGCGTTGCTACGACCCAGACGGAGACCCAGTACTTC.

The rearrangement joins TRBV4-1 to TRBJ1-4; 7 nucleotides line up with TRBD1. The V gene end was trimmed by 1 base and the J gene end by 13 bases; junction bases not matched to a gene: 9. Per germline, CDR1 MGHRA and CDR2 YSYEKL. The CDR3 is 14 residues long. The CDR3 bases are TGCGCCAGCAGCCAAGTTGGCCGGGACAGTCGACTGTTTTTT. Its translation: CASSQVGRDSRLFF.

In this sample, this clonotype turned up many times. The chain joins TRBV4-1 to TRBJ2-3, with TRBD2 matching over 7 bases. The CDR3 consists of 15 residues. The V gene's germline CDR1 is MGHRA and CDR2 YSYEKL. Trimming at V came to 4 bases and at J to 2 bases, leaving 6 bases not matched to a gene. Here the CDR3 reads CASSPGTTYTDTQYF. The CDR3 nucleotides read TGCGCCAGCAGCCCAGGGACTACATACACAGATACGCAGTATTTT.

This clonotype was seen many times. The rearrangement links TRBV5-1 to TRBJ1-1; no clear D. V lost 0 bases and J lost 1, with 10 bases in between. The germline V gene encodes CDR1 SGHRS and CDR2 YFSETQ. This CDR3 comprises 15 residues. CDR3 loop: CASSLAPDANTEAFF. CDR3 in DNA: TGCGCCAGCAGCTTGGCCCCGGACGCGAACACTGAAGCTTTCTTT.

This clonotype was detected a few times. The chain combines TRBV11-1 with TRBJ2-7; 7 bases match TRBD1. Germline V CDR1 and CDR2: SGHAT, FQDESV (reference sequence). The CDR3 runs to 14 residues. V trimming: 2 bases; J trimming: 0 bases; junction bases outside the gene matches: 1. The CDR3 nucleotides are TGTGCCAGCAGCTTACACAGGGGCTCCTACGAGCAGTACGTC. Translated, it gives CASSLHRGSYEQYV.

This clonotype occurred a few times. V and J are TRBV2 and TRBJ1-2; tentative D call: TRBD1 (5 bases). Germline V gene lookup returns CDR1 SNHLY and CDR2 FYNNEI. V was clipped by 8 bases and J by 4 bases, with 17 bases between them. CDR3 length: 14 amino acids. CDR3 DNA sequence: TGTGCCAGCGGACACGCCCGGACGGGCTATGGCTACACCTTC. Protein: CASGHARTGYGYTF.

In this sample, this clonotype turned up a few times. The genes are TRBV6-5 and TRBJ2-1; 10 bases fit TRBD2. V was pared by 4 bases and J by 4 bases, with 4 bases of the junction left unmatched. The CDR3 is made up of 15 amino acids. Germline assignment: CDR1 MNHEY and CDR2 SVGAGI. In nucleotides, the CDR3 is TGTGCCAGCAGTTCGCTAGCGGGGGTATACAATGAGCAGTTCTTC. It encodes CASSSLAGVYNEQFF.

The V gene is TRBV6-5, the J gene TRBJ2-5; no definite D call. V lost 5 bases to trimming and J lost 1 base, with 11 bases between them. CDR1 and CDR2 from the germline V gene are MNHEY and SVGAGI. The CDR3 extends over 14 amino acids. The CDR3 region is CASSPYGSQETQYF. Here the CDR3 DNA reads TGTGCCAGCAGTCCTTACGGGTCCCAAGAGACCCAGTACTTC.

This clonotype was seen repeatedly, ten times or more. The chain links TRBV12-3 or TRBV12-4 to TRBJ1-5; possibly TRBD1 for D (6 bases). V gave up 5 bases and J gave up 8 bases, with 16 bases separating them. This CDR3 has 14 residues. Written as DNA, the CDR3 is TGTGCCAGCAGTCAGAACAGGGCCCATGAGCCCCAGCATTTT. Amino acid sequence: CASSQNRAHEPQHF.

The table lists this clonotype with a few counts. The rearrangement uses TRBV3-1 and TRBJ2-7; D is unresolved. Germline V gene sequence: CDR1 LGHDT, CDR2 YNNKEL (reference sequence). Trimming left V 5 bases short and J 0 bases short, with 14 bases between. This CDR3 spans 15 amino acids. CDR3: CASSGKTDGSYEQYF. CDR3 sequence (DNA): TGTGCCAGCAGCGGGAAGACGGACGGCTCCTACGAGCAGTACTTC.

This clonotype was seen only a few times. The chain has TRBV28 and TRBJ1-4, with 12 positions matching TRBD1. The CDR3 consists of 15 residues. Germline V lookup: CDR1 MDHEN, CDR2 SYDVKM. Trimming at V came to 7 bases and at J to 2 bases, leaving 2 bases not matched to a gene. The CDR3 sequence is CASKGTGGTNEKLFF. The CDR3 DNA reads as TGTGCCAGCAAAGGGACAGGGGGCACTAATGAAAAACTGTTTTTT. Combining the CDR3 with reference TRBV28 and TRBJ1-4 gives the whole variable domain DVKVTQSSRYLVKRTGEKVFLECVQDMDHENMFWYRQDPGLGLRLIYFSYDVKMKEKGDIPEGYSVSREKKERFSLILESASTNQTSMYLCASKGTGGTNEKLFFGSGTQLSVL.

The chain employs TRBV4-2 and TRBJ1-2; D unclear. There are 14 residues in the CDR3. V was clipped by 0 bases and J by 5 bases, with 10 bases between them. Germline V gives CDR1 LGHNA, CDR2 YNFKEQ. CDR3 loop: CASSQEGGMYGYTF. The CDR3 bases are TGTGCCAGCAGCCAAGAAGGAGGGATGTATGGCTACACCTTC.

This clonotype has ten or more counts. The V and J genes are TRBV20-1 and TRBJ2-7; TRBD2 is a possible D gene (5 bases). The V gene lost 3 bases and the J gene lost 3 bases, with 6 bases spanning the gap. This CDR3 region has 11 residues. Per germline, CDR1 DFQATT and CDR2 SNEGSKA (reference sequence). The CDR3 loop reads CSASRDYEQYV. The DNA for the CDR3 is TGCAGTGCTAGCCGGGACTACGAGCAGTACGTC.

The V gene is TRBV7-8, the J gene TRBJ2-1, with D hard to call. The V end was cut by 2 bases, the J end by 8 bases, with 13 bases between. The CDR3 is 14 amino acids. From germline, CDR1 is SGHVS and CDR2 FQNEAQ. This chain's CDR3 is CASSLLSPSDEQFF. The CDR3 nucleotides are TGTGCCAGCAGCTTATTGAGTCCTTCCGATGAGCAGTTCTTC.

For the CDR3, the DNA is TGTGCCAGCAGCGTCTACCGCGACAGCTCCTACGAGCAGTACTTC. This gives the protein CASSVYRDSSYEQYF. The chain couples TRBV9 to TRBJ2-7, with D possibly matching TRBD1 (5 bases). The CDR3 contains 15 residues. V was pared by 2 bases and J by 0 bases, with 12 bases between. Germline CDR1 and CDR2: SGDLS and YYNGEE. Filled out from reference TRBV9 and TRBJ2-7, the complete variable domain reads DSGVTQTPKHLITATGQRVTLRCSPRSGDLSVYWYQQSLDQGLQFLIQYYNGEERAKGNILERFSAQQFPDLHSELNLSSLELGDSALYFCASSVYRDSSYEQYFGPGTRLTVT.

The genes are TRBV20-1 and TRBJ2-1; 10 nucleotides match TRBD2. Germline trimming cut 4 bases from V and 7 bases from J; bases unmatched to any gene: 13. Germline V gene data show CDR1 as DFQATT and CDR2 as SNEGSKA (reference sequence). CDR3 length: 16 amino acids. The CDR3 DNA is TGCAGTGCTACAGATCCCTCTAGACTAGCGGGTAATGAGCAGTTCTTC. Translation: CSATDPSRLAGNEQFF.

This clonotype has just a few counts. The chain joins TRBV7-2 to TRBJ1-2; 7 bases are shared with TRBD1. Germline values: CDR1 SGHTA, CDR2 FQGNSA. J lost 1 base, V lost 5 bases, and 7 bases had no gene match. The CDR3 sequence is 15 residues long. The CDR3 is CASSPRDSRNYGYTF. CDR3 bases: TGTGCCAGCAGCCCGCGGGACAGCCGTAACTATGGCTACACCTTC.

This clonotype has more than one count but fewer than ten. The V and J genes are TRBV5-8 and TRBJ2-7; D not resolved. V was trimmed by 3 bases and J by 7 bases, leaving 11 bases between them. The CDR3 is made up of 12 amino acids. Germline assignment: CDR1 SGHTS and CDR2 YDEGEE. The chain's CDR3 is CASSWAVLEQYV. CDR3 nucleotide sequence: TGTGCCAGCAGCTGGGCCGTTTTGGAGCAGTACGTC.

This clonotype occurred a few times. The rearrangement links TRBV4-1 to TRBJ1-4, with D tentatively TRBD1 (5 bases). This CDR3 region has 15 residues. Looked up from germline, CDR1 is MGHRA and CDR2 is YSYEKL. Trimming removed 4 bases from V and 0 bases from J, with 9 bases in between. This CDR3 reads CASSPRQPTNEKLFF. Written as DNA, the CDR3 is TGCGCCAGCAGCCCCCGACAGCCAACTAATGAAAAACTGTTTTTT.